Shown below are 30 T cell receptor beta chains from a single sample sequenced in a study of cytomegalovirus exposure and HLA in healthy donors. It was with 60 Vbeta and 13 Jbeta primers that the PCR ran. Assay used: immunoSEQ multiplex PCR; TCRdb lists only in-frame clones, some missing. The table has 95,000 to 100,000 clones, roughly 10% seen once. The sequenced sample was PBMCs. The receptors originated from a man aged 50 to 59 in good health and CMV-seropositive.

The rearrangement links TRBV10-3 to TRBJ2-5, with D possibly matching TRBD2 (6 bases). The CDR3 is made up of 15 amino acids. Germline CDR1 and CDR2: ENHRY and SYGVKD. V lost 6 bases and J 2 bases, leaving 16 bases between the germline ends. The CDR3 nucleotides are TGTGCCATCAGCGACGGGCGGGAACATCAAGAGACCCAGTACTTC. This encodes CAISDGREHQETQYF.

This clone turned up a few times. CDR3 coding DNA: TGTGCCTGGAGTGATCGTAGGCAGGGAAGGTTGAATCAGCCCCAGCATTTT. It codes for CAWSDRRQGRLNQPQHF. The chain employs TRBV30 and TRBJ1-5; possible D gene TRBD1, 5 bases. This CDR3 is 17 amino acids long. V dropped 1 base and J dropped 4 bases, with 20 bases sitting between them. The V gene's germline CDR1 is GTSNPN and CDR2 SVGIG (reference sequence).

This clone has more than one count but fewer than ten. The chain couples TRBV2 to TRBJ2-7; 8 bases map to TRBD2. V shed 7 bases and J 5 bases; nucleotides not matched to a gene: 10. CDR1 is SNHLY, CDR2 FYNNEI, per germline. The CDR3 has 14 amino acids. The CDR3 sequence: CASTRGAGEDEQYF. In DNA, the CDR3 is TGTGCCAGCACCCGGGGAGCGGGAGAAGACGAGCAGTACTTC.

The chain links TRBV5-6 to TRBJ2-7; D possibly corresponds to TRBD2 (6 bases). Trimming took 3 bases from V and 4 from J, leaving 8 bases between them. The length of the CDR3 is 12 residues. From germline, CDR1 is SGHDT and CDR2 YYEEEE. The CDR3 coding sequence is TGTGCCAGCAGCTCCCGGGAGTACGAGCAGTACTTC. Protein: CASSSREYEQYF.

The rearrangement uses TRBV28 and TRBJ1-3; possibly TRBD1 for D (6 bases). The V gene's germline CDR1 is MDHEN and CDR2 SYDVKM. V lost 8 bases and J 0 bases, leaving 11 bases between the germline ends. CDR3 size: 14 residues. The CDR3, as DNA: TGTGCCAGCGTAGGGGGGGGCTCTGGAAACACCATATATTTT. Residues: CASVGGGSGNTIYF. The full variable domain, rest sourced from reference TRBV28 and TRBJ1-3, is DVKVTQSSRYLVKRTGEKVFLECVQDMDHENMFWYRQDPGLGLRLIYFSYDVKMKEKGDIPEGYSVSREKKERFSLILESASTNQTSMYLCASVGGGSGNTIYFGEGSWLTVV.

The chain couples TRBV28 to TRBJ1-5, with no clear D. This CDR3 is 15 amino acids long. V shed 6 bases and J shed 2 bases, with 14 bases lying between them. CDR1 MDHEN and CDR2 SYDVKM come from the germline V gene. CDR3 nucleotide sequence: TGTGCCAGCAGACGTCAGGAAGACGGCAATCAGCCCCAGCATTTT. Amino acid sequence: CASRRQEDGNQPQHF.

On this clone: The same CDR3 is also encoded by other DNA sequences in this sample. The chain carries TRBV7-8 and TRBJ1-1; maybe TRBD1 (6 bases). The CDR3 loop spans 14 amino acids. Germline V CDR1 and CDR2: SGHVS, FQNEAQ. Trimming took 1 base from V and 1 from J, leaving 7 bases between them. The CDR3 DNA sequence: TGTGCCAGCAGCTTAGGGACAGCGAACACTGAAGCTTTCTTT. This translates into CASSLGTANTEAFF.

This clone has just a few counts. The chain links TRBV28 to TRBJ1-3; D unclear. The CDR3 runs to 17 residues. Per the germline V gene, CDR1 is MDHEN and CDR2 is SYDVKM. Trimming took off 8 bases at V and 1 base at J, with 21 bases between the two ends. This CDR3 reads CASGTSASLGSGNTIYF. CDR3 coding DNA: TGTGCCAGCGGAACTAGCGCCTCATTGGGGTCTGGAAACACCATATATTTT.

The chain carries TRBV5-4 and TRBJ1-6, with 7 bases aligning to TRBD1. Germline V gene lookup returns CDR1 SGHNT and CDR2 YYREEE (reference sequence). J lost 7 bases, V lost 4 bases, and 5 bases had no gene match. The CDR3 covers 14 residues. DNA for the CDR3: TGTGCCAGCAGCCGCGGGACAGAGAATTCACCCCTCCACTTT. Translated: CASSRGTENSPLHF.

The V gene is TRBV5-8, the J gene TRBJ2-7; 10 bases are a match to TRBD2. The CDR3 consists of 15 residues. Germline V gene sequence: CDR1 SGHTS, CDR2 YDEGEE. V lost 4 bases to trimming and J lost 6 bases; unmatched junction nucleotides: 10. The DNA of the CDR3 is TGTGCCAGCAGCGGTACTAGCGGGAAAGTCGTCGAGCAGTACTTC. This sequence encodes CASSGTSGKVVEQYF.

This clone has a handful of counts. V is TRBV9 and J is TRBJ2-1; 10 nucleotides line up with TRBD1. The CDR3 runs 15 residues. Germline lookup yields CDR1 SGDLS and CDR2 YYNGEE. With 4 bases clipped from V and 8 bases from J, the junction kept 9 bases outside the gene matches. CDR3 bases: TGTGCCAGCAGCCCTACGGGGACAGGGGTGGATGAGCAGTTCTTC. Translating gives CASSPTGTGVDEQFF.

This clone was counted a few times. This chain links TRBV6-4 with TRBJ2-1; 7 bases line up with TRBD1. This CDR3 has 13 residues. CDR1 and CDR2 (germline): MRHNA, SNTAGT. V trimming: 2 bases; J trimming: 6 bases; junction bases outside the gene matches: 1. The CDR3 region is CASSDRGLNEQFF. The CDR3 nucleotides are TGTGCCAGCAGTGACAGGGGGCTCAATGAGCAGTTCTTC.

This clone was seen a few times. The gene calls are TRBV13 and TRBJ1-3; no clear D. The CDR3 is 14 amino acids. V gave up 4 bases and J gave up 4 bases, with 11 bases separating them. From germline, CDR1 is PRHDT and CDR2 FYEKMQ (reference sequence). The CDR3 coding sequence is TGTGCCAGCAGCTCGGGTTCGCAAGGAAACACCATATATTTT. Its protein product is CASSSGSQGNTIYF.

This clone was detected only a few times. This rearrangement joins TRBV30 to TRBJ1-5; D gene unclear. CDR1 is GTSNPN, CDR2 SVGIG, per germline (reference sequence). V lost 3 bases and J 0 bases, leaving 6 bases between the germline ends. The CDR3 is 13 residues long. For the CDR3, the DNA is TGTGCCTGGAGCACGGGTAGCAATCAGCCCCAGCATTTT. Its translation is CAWSTGSNQPQHF.

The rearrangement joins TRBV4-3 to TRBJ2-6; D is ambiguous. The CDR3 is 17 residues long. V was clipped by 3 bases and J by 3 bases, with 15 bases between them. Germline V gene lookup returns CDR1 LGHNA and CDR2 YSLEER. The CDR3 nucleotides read TGCGCCAGCAGCCAGGAGCTATTGAAATATGGGGCCAACGTCCTGACTTTC. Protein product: CASSQELLKYGANVLTF.

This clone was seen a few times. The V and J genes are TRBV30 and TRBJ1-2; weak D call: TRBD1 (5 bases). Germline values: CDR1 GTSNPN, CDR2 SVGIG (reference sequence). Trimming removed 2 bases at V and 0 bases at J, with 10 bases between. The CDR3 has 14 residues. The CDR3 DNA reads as TGTGCCTGGAGTATCCAGGGTACTAACTATGGCTACACCTTC. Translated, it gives CAWSIQGTNYGYTF.

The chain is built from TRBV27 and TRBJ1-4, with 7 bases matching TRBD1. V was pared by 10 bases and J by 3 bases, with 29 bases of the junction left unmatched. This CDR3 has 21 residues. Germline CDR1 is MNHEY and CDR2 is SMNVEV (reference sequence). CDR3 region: CATEYAWEAGGFRTPNEKLFF. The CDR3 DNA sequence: TGTGCCACCGAGTATGCGTGGGAGGCAGGGGGTTTTCGGACTCCTAATGAAAAACTGTTTTTT.

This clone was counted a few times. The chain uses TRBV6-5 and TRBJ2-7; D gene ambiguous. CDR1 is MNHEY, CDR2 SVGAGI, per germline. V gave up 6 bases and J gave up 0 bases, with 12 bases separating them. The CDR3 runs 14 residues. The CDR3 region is CASRGLSYSYEQYF. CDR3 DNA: TGTGCCAGCAGGGGCCTATCCTACTCCTACGAGCAGTACTTC.

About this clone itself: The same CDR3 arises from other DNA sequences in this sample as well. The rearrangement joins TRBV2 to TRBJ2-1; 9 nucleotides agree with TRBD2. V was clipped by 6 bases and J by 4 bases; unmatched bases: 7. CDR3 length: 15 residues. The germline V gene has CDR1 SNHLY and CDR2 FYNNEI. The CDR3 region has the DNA TGTGCCAGCAGCGCTGGGACTAGCTCGTACAATGAGCAGTTCTTC. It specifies CASSAGTSSYNEQFF.

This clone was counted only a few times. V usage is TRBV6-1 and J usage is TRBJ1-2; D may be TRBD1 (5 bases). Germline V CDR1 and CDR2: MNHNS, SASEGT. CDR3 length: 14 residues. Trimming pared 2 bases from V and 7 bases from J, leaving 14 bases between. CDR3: CASSEIGGTGGYTF. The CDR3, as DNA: TGTGCCAGCAGTGAAATCGGGGGTACGGGTGGCTACACCTTC.

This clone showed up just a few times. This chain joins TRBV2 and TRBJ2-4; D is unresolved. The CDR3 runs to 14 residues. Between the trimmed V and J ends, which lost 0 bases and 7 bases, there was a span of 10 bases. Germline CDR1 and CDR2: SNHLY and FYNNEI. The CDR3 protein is CASSEARSTNIQYF. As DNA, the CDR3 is TGTGCCAGCAGTGAAGCGCGGTCGACCAACATTCAGTACTTC.

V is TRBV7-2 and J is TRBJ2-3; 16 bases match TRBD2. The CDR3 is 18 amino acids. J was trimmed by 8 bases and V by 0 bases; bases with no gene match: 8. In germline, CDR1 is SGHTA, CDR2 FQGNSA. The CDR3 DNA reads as TGTGCCAGCAGCTTAGCCCCTGGGACTAGCGGGAGGGGCACTACGCAGTATTTT. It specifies CASSLAPGTSGRGTTQYF.

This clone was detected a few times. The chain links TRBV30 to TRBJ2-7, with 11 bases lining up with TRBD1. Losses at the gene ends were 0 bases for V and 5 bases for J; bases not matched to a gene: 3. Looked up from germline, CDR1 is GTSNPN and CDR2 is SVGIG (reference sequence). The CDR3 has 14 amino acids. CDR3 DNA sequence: TGTGCCTGGAGTGTCGGACAGGGGGCCAACGAGCAGTACTTC. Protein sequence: CAWSVGQGANEQYF.

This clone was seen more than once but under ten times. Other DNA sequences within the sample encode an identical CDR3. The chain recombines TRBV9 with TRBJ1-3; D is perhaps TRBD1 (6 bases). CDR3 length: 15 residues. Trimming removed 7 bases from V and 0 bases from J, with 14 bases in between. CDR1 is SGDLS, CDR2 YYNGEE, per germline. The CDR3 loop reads CASSRGGNSGNTIYF. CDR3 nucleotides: TGTGCCAGCTCCAGAGGGGGTAACTCTGGAAACACCATATATTTT.

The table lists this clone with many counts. The CDR3 DNA follows: TGCAGCGCTGTTGGTCCGGCGGGAGCCGTCGGGGAGCTGTTTTTT. Translation gives CSAVGPAGAVGELFF. The gene calls are TRBV29-1 and TRBJ2-2, with 7 bases identical to TRBD2. The CDR3 has 15 residues. V shed 7 bases and J 7 bases; nucleotides not matched to a gene: 15. Germline V CDR1 and CDR2: SQVTM, ANQGSEA.

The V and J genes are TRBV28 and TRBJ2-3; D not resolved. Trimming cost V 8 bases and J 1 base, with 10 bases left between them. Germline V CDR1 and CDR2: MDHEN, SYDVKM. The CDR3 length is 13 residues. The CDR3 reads CASAVPGTDTQYF. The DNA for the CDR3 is TGTGCCAGCGCCGTCCCGGGCACAGATACGCAGTATTTT. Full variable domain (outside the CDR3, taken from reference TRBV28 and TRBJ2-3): DVKVTQSSRYLVKRTGEKVFLECVQDMDHENMFWYRQDPGLGLRLIYFSYDVKMKEKGDIPEGYSVSREKKERFSLILESASTNQTSMYLCASAVPGTDTQYFGPGTRLTVL.

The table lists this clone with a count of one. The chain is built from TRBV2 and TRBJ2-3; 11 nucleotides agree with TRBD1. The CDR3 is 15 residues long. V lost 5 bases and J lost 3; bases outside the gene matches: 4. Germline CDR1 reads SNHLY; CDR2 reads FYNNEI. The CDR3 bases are TGTGCCAGCAGTCCGGGACAGGGGGTAACAGATACGCAGTATTTT. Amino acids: CASSPGQGVTDTQYF.

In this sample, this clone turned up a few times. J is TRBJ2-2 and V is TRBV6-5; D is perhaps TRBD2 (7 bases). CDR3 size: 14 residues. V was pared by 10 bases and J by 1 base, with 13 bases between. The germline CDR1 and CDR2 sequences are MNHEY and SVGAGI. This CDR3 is CAIARGLNTGELFF. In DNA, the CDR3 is TGTGCCATTGCGCGGGGGCTGAACACCGGGGAGCTGTTTTTT.

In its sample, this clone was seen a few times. The DNA for the CDR3 is TGTGCCAGTAGTCTCGGGACAGGGGGCTACAATGAGCAGTTCTTC. It is translated as CASSLGTGGYNEQFF. The chain is built from TRBV19 and TRBJ2-1; 11 bases are shared with TRBD1. J was trimmed by 3 bases and V by 5 bases; bases with no gene match: 3. There are 15 residues in the CDR3. In germline, CDR1 is LNHDA, CDR2 SQIVND (reference sequence).

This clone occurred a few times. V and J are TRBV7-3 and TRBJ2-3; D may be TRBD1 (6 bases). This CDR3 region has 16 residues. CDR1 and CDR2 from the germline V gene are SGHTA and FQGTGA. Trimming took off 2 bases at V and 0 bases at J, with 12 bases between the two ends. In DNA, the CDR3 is TGTGCCAGCAGCTTAGCAGGGGCCGGCAGCACAGATACGCAGTATTTT. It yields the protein CASSLAGAGSTDTQYF.